The source of this T cell receptor beta chain is a study of blood T cell repertoires in COVID-19. Study at large: Donors in the United States, Italy and Spain gave samples during acute or convalescent COVID-19. Nucleic acid was either cDNA or gDNA, and it came from T cells, B-cell-depleted T cells, or PBMCs.

Clones were sequenced by immunoSEQ multiplex PCR, and TCRdb holds only the in-frame ones, with some missing. Among approximately 330,000 clones listed, roughly 89% were seen once. Seattle patient enrollment occurred during active infection, with longitudinal follow-up thereafter. This receptor was obtained from a young man with COVID-19, enrolled during active disease. The specimen was peripheral blood.

CDR3 region: CASSRGGTSPYNEQFF. In DNA, the CDR3 is TGCGCCAGCAGCAGAGGGGGGACTAGCCCTTACAATGAGCAGTTCTTC. The chain links TRBV5-1 to TRBJ2-1, with 9 bases lining up with TRBD2. Germline V gene sequence: CDR1 SGHRS, CDR2 YFSETQ. With 4 bases clipped from V and 4 bases from J, the junction kept 9 bases outside the gene matches. The CDR3 runs 16 residues.